This T cell receptor beta chain was captured by sequencing in a study of CD8 T cells in ankylosing spondylitis. TCRdb re-analysed the 5' RACE reads in MiXCR, keeping a single row per CDR3 protein. The sample includes 300,000 to 400,000 distinct CDR3 sequences, more than 20% seen only once; the top ten take around 14%. Regarding this clonotype: Its antigen is unidentified.

Broader study findings: Blood from ankylosing spondylitis patients appeared to carry a characteristic roughly 8-variant TCR beta motif. Earlier authors reported some of these motif variants in reactive arthritis synovial fluid and blood.

Looked up from germline, CDR1 is SGHDT and CDR2 is YYEEEE. This CDR3 contains 18 residues. Deletions cut 2 bases from V and 2 bases from J, with 17 bases between. The sequence was collected from a male donor with ankylosing spondylitis or in good health (not recorded which). The J gene is TRBJ2-6, the V gene TRBV5-6; maybe TRBD1 (5 bases). The specimen was blood, either unsorted or a sorted T cell fraction (not recorded which). DNA for the CDR3: TGTGCCAGCAGCTTTACACTGGGGCTGGTGACTGGGGCCAACGTCCTGACTTTC. Its translation is CASSFTLGLVTGANVLTF.